These 15 T cell receptor beta chains share one sample of origin, sequenced in a study of PD-L1 blockade in urothelial cancer. Data came from immunoSEQ multiplex PCR; TCRdb stores just in-frame clones and leaves some out. The sample shows roughly 39,000 clones, approximately 90% of them seen only once. The starting material was PBMCs, obtained around atezolizumab (anti-PD-L1) treatment. The receptors were gathered from a man in his 60s with urothelial cancer.

The rearrangement links TRBV10-3 to TRBJ1-2; 10 nucleotides line up with TRBD1. The CDR3 covers 14 residues. Germline V gene lookup returns CDR1 ENHRY and CDR2 SYGVKD. V was clipped by 6 bases and J by 2 bases; unmatched bases: 3. The CDR3 coding sequence is TGTGCCATCAGCCCGGGACAGGGGAACTATGGCTACACCTTC. It codes for CAISPGQGNYGYTF.

This clone was counted only a few times. The CDR3 bases are TGCAGTGCTAGAAACCGACTTGAAGCTTTCTTT. This translates into CSARNRLEAFF. The chain is built from TRBV20-1 and TRBJ1-1; D uncertain. CDR1 DFQATT and CDR2 SNEGSKA come from the germline V gene (reference sequence). V dropped 2 bases and J dropped 7 bases, with 8 bases sitting between them. The CDR3 sequence is 11 residues long.

The rearrangement uses TRBV5-1 and TRBJ1-2, with 11 bases that match TRBD1. The germline gives CDR1 SGHRS, CDR2 YFSETQ. There are 14 residues in the CDR3. V was clipped by 3 bases and J by 6 bases; unmatched bases: 4. The CDR3, as DNA: TGCGCCAGCAGCTCTGGACAGGGGGCACATGGCTACACCTTC. It yields the protein CASSSGQGAHGYTF.

This clone has just a few counts. V gene TRBV6-1 combines with J gene TRBJ2-7; a weak D match, TRBD1 (6 bases). Germline V gene data show CDR1 as MNHNS and CDR2 as SASEGT. V dropped 5 bases and J dropped 2 bases, with 10 bases sitting between them. The CDR3 length is 13 residues. CDR3 DNA: TGTGCCAGCAGTTTTACAGGGACCTACGAGCAGTACTTC. Translating gives CASSFTGTYEQYF.

The gene calls are TRBV11-2 and TRBJ2-1, with D perhaps matching TRBD2 (5 bases). The CDR3 has 14 amino acids. Germline values: CDR1 SGHAT, CDR2 FQNNGV. V was shortened by 3 bases and J by 7 bases, with 13 bases between the two germline ends. The CDR3 DNA reads TGTGCCAGCAGCTTCTCATGGGAGCAGAATGAGCAGTTCTTC. This gives the protein CASSFSWEQNEQFF.

This clone was detected once. The chain is built from TRBV28 and TRBJ1-5; D remains ambiguous. The CDR3 is 11 residues long. V was clipped by 11 bases and J by 0 bases, with 5 bases between them. CDR1 is MDHEN, CDR2 SYDVKM, per germline. The CDR3 DNA sequence: TGTGCCGCCGGTAGCAATCAGCCCCAGCATTTT. Residues: CAAGSNQPQHF.

This clone came up a few times. This chain connects TRBV30 to TRBJ1-5; D not resolved. V dropped 2 bases and J dropped 2 bases, with 4 bases sitting between them. Per germline, CDR1 GTSNPN and CDR2 SVGIG (reference sequence). The CDR3 length is 12 residues. The DNA for the CDR3 is TGTGCCTGGAGTCCGGGCAATCAGCCCCAGCATTTT. This sequence encodes CAWSPGNQPQHF.

The V gene is TRBV5-4, the J gene TRBJ1-2; 9 bases are a match to TRBD1. From germline, CDR1 is SGHNT and CDR2 YYREEE (reference sequence). Trimming removed 2 bases from V and 7 bases from J; junction bases left unmatched: 3. CDR3 length: 13 amino acids. The CDR3 DNA follows: TGTGCCAGCAGCTTCTGGACAGGGGTTGGCTACACCTTC. This encodes CASSFWTGVGYTF. Supplemented by reference TRBV5-4 and TRBJ1-2, the full variable domain reads ETGVTQSPTHLIKTRGQQVTLRCSSQSGHNTVSWYQQALGQGPQFIFQYYREEENGRGNFPPRFSGLQFPNYSSELNVNALELDDSALYLCASSFWTGVGYTFGSGTRLTVV.

This chain joins TRBV7-2 and TRBJ1-6, with TRBD1 as a possible D gene (6 bases). The CDR3 runs 19 residues. Trimming left V 1 base short and J 9 bases short, with 25 bases between. The germline CDR1 and CDR2 sequences are SGHTA and FQGNSA. The CDR3 is CASSLDPPGQAFRGSPLHF. The CDR3 DNA reads TGTGCCAGCAGCTTAGACCCCCCCGGGCAGGCGTTCAGGGGTTCACCCCTCCACTTT.

J is TRBJ2-5 and V is TRBV7-8; 7 bases map to TRBD2. Germline trimming cut 5 bases from V and 4 bases from J; bases unmatched to any gene: 13. From germline, CDR1 is SGHVS and CDR2 FQNEAQ. This CDR3 has 16 residues. The CDR3 DNA follows: TGTGCCAGCAGCCCCGCCGGGACCTCGGGGGGAGAGACCCAGTACTTC. Translating it yields CASSPAGTSGGETQYF.

This clone was recorded a few times. The chain uses TRBV5-1 and TRBJ1-2; weak D call: TRBD1 (5 bases). This CDR3 has 12 amino acids. From germline, CDR1 is SGHRS and CDR2 YFSETQ. The V end was cut by 4 bases, the J end by 7 bases, with 11 bases between. The CDR3 DNA reads as TGCGCCAGCAGCATCCAGGGATCTGGCTACACCTTC. As protein: CASSIQGSGYTF.

This chain links TRBV10-3 with TRBJ1-5; D not resolved. Germline-derived CDR1 and CDR2 are ENHRY and SYGVKD. Trimming removed 7 bases from V and 10 bases from J, with 17 bases in between. The CDR3 has 13 amino acids. As DNA, the CDR3 is TGTGCCATCACTCAGGCTCCCAATGGTCCCCAGCATTTT. Amino acid sequence: CAITQAPNGPQHF.

This chain joins TRBV10-3 and TRBJ2-2; 8 bases align to TRBD2. Germline values: CDR1 ENHRY, CDR2 SYGVKD. This CDR3 is 17 amino acids long. The J segment lost 4 bases and the V segment lost 6 bases, leaving 13 bases of the junction unmatched. CDR3 in DNA: TGTGCCATCAGGACACGGGAGGGGCCTCTGGCCACCGGGGAGCTGTTTTTT. Its translation: CAIRTREGPLATGELFF.

V is TRBV11-2 and J is TRBJ2-5, with TRBD1 matching over 7 bases. Germline CDR1 reads SGHAT; CDR2 reads FQNNGV. CDR3 length: 14 residues. J was trimmed by 2 bases and V by 6 bases; bases with no gene match: 6. The CDR3 here is CASRGTGEQETQYF. CDR3 coding DNA: TGTGCCAGCAGAGGAACAGGGGAACAAGAGACCCAGTACTTC.

The CDR3 loop reads CASSYRELSGNTIYF. The CDR3 nucleotides read TGTGCCAGCAGTTACCGGGAACTCTCTGGAAACACCATATATTTT. This chain joins TRBV6-5 and TRBJ1-3; D not certain. Germline V gene lookup returns CDR1 MNHEY and CDR2 SVGAGI. The CDR3 spans 15 residues. Deletions cut 2 bases from V and 0 bases from J, with 8 bases between.